Shown below are 27 T cell receptor beta chains from a single sample sequenced in a study of control samples from healthy donors and cancer patients. The method was immunoSEQ multiplex PCR; TCRdb's version includes in-frame clones alone and lacks a portion of them. The sample consists of about 86,000 clones, 85% to 95% of them appearing once. Input material: blood. Every receptor here comes from a woman aged 25 to 39 in good health.

V usage is TRBV6-5 and J usage is TRBJ1-2; D may be TRBD1 (6 bases). Germline V gene sequence: CDR1 MNHEY, CDR2 SVGAGI. V lost 5 bases, J lost 6 bases, and 13 bases lay in between. CDR3 length equals 13 residues. CDR3 in amino acids: CASSLGQSNGYTF. CDR3 in DNA: TGTGCCAGCAGTCTCGGACAGTCGAATGGCTACACCTTC.

The rearrangement joins TRBV25-1 to TRBJ1-5, with D uncertain. The germline V gene encodes CDR1 MGHDK and CDR2 SYGVNS. This CDR3 has 13 amino acids. Between the trimmed V and J ends, which lost 5 bases and 1 base, there was a span of 6 bases. CDR3: CASSHRSNQPQHF. In DNA, the CDR3 is TGTGCCAGCAGTCATCGGAGCAATCAGCCCCAGCATTTT.

The chain links TRBV18 to TRBJ1-6, with D unclear. The V gene's germline CDR1 is KGHSH and CDR2 LQKENI. This CDR3 is built from 11 residues. Trimming took off 6 bases at V and 13 bases at J, with 10 bases between the two ends. The chain's CDR3 is CASSAGSPLHF. CDR3 sequence (DNA): TGTGCCAGCTCTGCGGGCAGCCCCCTCCACTTT.

The chain has TRBV6-5 and TRBJ1-1; D not resolved. The CDR3 length is 13 residues. From germline, CDR1 is MNHEY and CDR2 SVGAGI. V lost 9 bases and J 0 bases, leaving 11 bases between the germline ends. CDR3 protein: CASIGPMNTEAFF. For the CDR3, the DNA is TGTGCCAGTATTGGGCCTATGAACACTGAAGCTTTCTTT.

A single count supports this clone. The genes are TRBV14 and TRBJ2-1; D is unclear. V was trimmed by 4 bases and J by 0 bases, leaving 10 bases between them. The CDR3 covers 15 residues. In germline, CDR1 is SGHDN, CDR2 FVKESK. CDR3 nucleotide sequence: TGTGCCAGCAGCCCAGTTAGGTACTCCTACAATGAGCAGTTCTTC. Translated: CASSPVRYSYNEQFF.

This rearrangement joins TRBV12-3 or TRBV12-4 to TRBJ1-1; TRBD1 matches at 7 bases. Trimming removed 1 base from V and 7 bases from J; junction bases left unmatched: 3. This CDR3 contains 13 residues. The CDR3 DNA is TGTGCCAGCAGTTTAGTAGGGGGCCGTGAAGCTTTCTTT. It specifies CASSLVGGREAFF.

This clone was seen once. The chain is built from TRBV6-6 and TRBJ1-5; possibly TRBD1 for D (6 bases). CDR1 is MNHNY and CDR2 is SVGAGI in the germline V gene (reference sequence). V was pared by 5 bases and J by 4 bases, with 15 bases between. There are 15 residues in the CDR3. The CDR3 DNA sequence: TGTGCCAGCAGTCGGGACGGGACAAAAAATCAGCCCCAGCATTTT. Protein: CASSRDGTKNQPQHF.

This chain joins TRBV27 and TRBJ1-1; no clear D gene. The CDR3 has 15 residues. V lost 3 bases, J lost 3 bases, and 14 bases lay in between. Germline assignment: CDR1 MNHEY and CDR2 SMNVEV (reference sequence). The CDR3 sequence is CASSFSDPLYTEAFF. Written as DNA, the CDR3 is TGTGCCAGCAGTTTCTCCGACCCCCTGTACACTGAAGCTTTCTTT.

The J gene is TRBJ2-7, the V gene TRBV6-5; D perhaps matches TRBD1 (7 bases). In germline, CDR1 is MNHEY, CDR2 SVGAGI. The CDR3 extends over 15 amino acids. The V and J ends lost 0 bases and 3 bases respectively, with 12 bases between them. CDR3 coding DNA: TGTGCCAGCAGTTACTCGTCGCAGGGGGGCTACGAGCAGTACTTC. Amino acid sequence: CASSYSSQGGYEQYF.

The rearrangement joins TRBV10-3 to TRBJ1-1, with D unresolved. Trimming took 10 bases from V and 0 from J, leaving 12 bases between them. CDR3 size: 13 residues. Germline-derived CDR1 and CDR2 are ENHRY and SYGVKD. The CDR3 sequence is CATRGELNTEAFF. In DNA form, the CDR3 reads TGTGCCACCCGCGGGGAGTTGAACACTGAAGCTTTCTTT.

This clone was picked up one time. The J gene is TRBJ1-1, the V gene TRBV12-3 or TRBV12-4, with a possible D match to TRBD1 (5 bases). V was cut by 5 bases and J by 4 bases, with 11 bases left in between. This CDR3 region has 13 residues. The CDR3, as DNA: TGTGCCAGCAGTGTGGGGGACGTCACTGAAGCTTTCTTT. This translates into CASSVGDVTEAFF.

J is TRBJ1-2 and V is TRBV12-3 or TRBV12-4, with D uncertain. V lost 3 bases to trimming and J lost 8 bases, with 10 bases between them. The CDR3 is 12 amino acids. The DNA of the CDR3 is TGTGCCAGCAGTTTGGGATCTCGGGGCTACACCTTC. This gives the protein CASSLGSRGYTF.

The chain joins TRBV28 to TRBJ1-5; D perhaps matches TRBD1 (5 bases). The germline gives CDR1 MDHEN, CDR2 SYDVKM. The CDR3 is 16 amino acids. The V end lost 5 bases, the J end lost 5 bases, and 19 bases lay between the germline ends. The CDR3 nucleotides are TGTGCCAGCAGTCCGGAGGAGGTGAGGGGCTATCAGCCCCAGCATTTT. Amino acid sequence: CASSPEEVRGYQPQHF.

This rearrangement joins TRBV3-1 (or the pseudogene TRBV3-2) to TRBJ1-1; tentatively, D is TRBD1 (5 bases). The CDR3 contains 13 residues. Trimming pared 9 bases from V and 2 bases from J, leaving 13 bases between. Germline values: CDR1 LGHDT, CDR2 YNNKEL (reference sequence). As DNA, the CDR3 is TGTGCCAGTGGGATGCAGGGCAACACTGAAGCTTTCTTT. It translates to CASGMQGNTEAFF.

This CDR3 reads CASSPADRGGFHEQYF. The CDR3 DNA reads as TGTGCCAGCAGCCCCGCTGACAGGGGAGGCTTTCACGAGCAGTACTTC. The rearrangement joins TRBV7-3 to TRBJ2-7; 8 nucleotides line up with TRBD1. This CDR3 has 16 amino acids. Trimming cost V 5 bases and J 5 bases; bases outside gene matches: 14. The V gene's germline CDR1 is SGHTA and CDR2 FQGTGA.

V and J are TRBV7-9 and TRBJ1-5; D not resolved. The V gene's germline CDR1 is SEHNR and CDR2 FQNEAQ (reference sequence). Trimming took off 10 bases at V and 1 base at J, with 14 bases between the two ends. CDR3 length equals 14 residues. The CDR3 DNA follows: TGTGCCATCGGACCTGCGGGCAGCAATCAGCCCCAGCATTTT. Its translation is CAIGPAGSNQPQHF.

This clone was detected once. The chain carries TRBV7-9 and TRBJ2-3, with a possible D match to TRBD1 (6 bases). CDR3 size: 15 residues. The V gene lost 3 bases and the J gene lost 6 bases, with 16 bases spanning the gap. Germline CDR1 and CDR2: SEHNR and FQNEAQ (reference sequence). The CDR3 DNA follows: TGTGCCAGCAGCTTGGATGGGGGCCACTTGGATACGCAGTATTTT. Translation: CASSLDGGHLDTQYF.

V and J are TRBV9 and TRBJ1-1; D gene uncertain. V lost 4 bases and J 0 bases, leaving 10 bases between the germline ends. CDR3 length: 14 residues. CDR1 is SGDLS, CDR2 YYNGEE, per germline. CDR3 DNA sequence: TGTGCCAGCAGCCCGGACCGATTGAACACTGAAGCTTTCTTT. Its translation: CASSPDRLNTEAFF.

The J gene is TRBJ1-1, the V gene TRBV9, with D unresolved. Germline loops: CDR1 SGDLS, CDR2 YYNGEE. Trimming pared 0 bases from V and 0 bases from J, leaving 9 bases between. The CDR3 covers 15 residues. The CDR3 sequence is CASSVEADMNTEAFF. The CDR3 nucleotides read TGTGCCAGCAGCGTAGAGGCAGATATGAACACTGAAGCTTTCTTT. Using reference TRBV9 and TRBJ1-1 for the parts outside the CDR3, the full variable domain is DSGVTQTPKHLITATGQRVTLRCSPRSGDLSVYWYQQSLDQGLQFLIQYYNGEERAKGNILERFSAQQFPDLHSELNLSSLELGDSALYFCASSVEADMNTEAFFGQGTRLTVV.

This sequence joins TRBV5-1 and TRBJ1-1, with a weak D call TRBD1 (5 bases). Looked up from germline, CDR1 is SGHRS and CDR2 is YFSETQ. V lost 3 bases to trimming and J lost 0 bases, with 9 bases between them. There are 14 residues in the CDR3. For the CDR3, the DNA is TGCGCCAGCAGCTCGGACACCATGAACACTGAAGCTTTCTTT. As protein: CASSSDTMNTEAFF.

This clone has just one count. The chain has TRBV5-8 and TRBJ1-2; D not certain. Trimming removed 0 bases from V and 5 bases from J, with 14 bases in between. CDR3 length: 15 amino acids. The V gene's germline CDR1 is SGHTS and CDR2 YDEGEE. The CDR3 DNA reads as TGTGCCAGCAGCTTGGCCGGGGAAACTCGGTATGGCTACACCTTC. It translates to CASSLAGETRYGYTF.

This clone came up a few times. V gene TRBV7-9 combines with J gene TRBJ2-5, with D possibly being TRBD1 or TRBD2 (5 bases each). The CDR3 is 15 residues long. Germline assignment: CDR1 SEHNR and CDR2 FQNEAQ (reference sequence). V dropped 7 bases and J dropped 0 bases, with 15 bases sitting between them. The CDR3 DNA is TGTGCCAGCACCTCCTTGGGACGGTACCAAGAGACCCAGTACTTC. Amino acids: CASTSLGRYQETQYF.

This sequence joins TRBV28 and TRBJ1-2; D is possibly TRBD1 (5 bases). Germline CDR1 is MDHEN and CDR2 is SYDVKM. Trimming took 2 bases from V and 8 from J, leaving 18 bases between them. The CDR3 runs to 15 residues. The CDR3 sequence is CASSLSGGGRGGYTF. As DNA, the CDR3 is TGTGCCAGCAGTTTAAGCGGGGGTGGACGAGGAGGCTACACCTTC.

The chain links TRBV19 to TRBJ1-1; no firm D call. The CDR3 is 13 amino acids. Trimming took 2 bases from V and 1 from J, leaving 5 bases between them. Germline lookup yields CDR1 LNHDA and CDR2 SQIVND (reference sequence). CDR3 protein: CASSIRGNTEAFF. CDR3 bases: TGTGCCAGTAGTATACGCGGGAACACTGAAGCTTTCTTT.

The chain combines TRBV10-3 with TRBJ1-1; possible D gene TRBD1, 6 bases. CDR3 length: 16 residues. Per the germline V gene, CDR1 is ENHRY and CDR2 is SYGVKD. V lost 0 bases and J 1 base, leaving 12 bases between the germline ends. CDR3 residues: CAISESRGRGNTEAFF. The DNA for the CDR3 is TGTGCCATCAGTGAGTCAAGAGGCAGGGGGAACACTGAAGCTTTCTTT.

The chain links TRBV5-1 to TRBJ2-7; 16 bases are a match to TRBD2. CDR1 SGHRS and CDR2 YFSETQ come from the germline V gene. The V segment lost 3 bases and the J segment 1 base; nucleotides outside the gene matches: 7. This CDR3 region has 18 residues. The CDR3 nucleotides read TGCGCCAGCAGCTCGCTGGGACTAGCGGGAGGGACATCCTACGAGCAGTACTTC. This encodes CASSSLGLAGGTSYEQYF.

This sequence joins TRBV12-3 or TRBV12-4 and TRBJ1-4, with 8 bases lining up with TRBD1. The CDR3 runs to 13 residues. J lost 8 bases, V lost 5 bases, and 4 bases had no gene match. As DNA, the CDR3 is TGTGCCAGCAGTCTCAGGGGGCGAGAAAAACTGTTTTTT. This codes for CASSLRGREKLFF.